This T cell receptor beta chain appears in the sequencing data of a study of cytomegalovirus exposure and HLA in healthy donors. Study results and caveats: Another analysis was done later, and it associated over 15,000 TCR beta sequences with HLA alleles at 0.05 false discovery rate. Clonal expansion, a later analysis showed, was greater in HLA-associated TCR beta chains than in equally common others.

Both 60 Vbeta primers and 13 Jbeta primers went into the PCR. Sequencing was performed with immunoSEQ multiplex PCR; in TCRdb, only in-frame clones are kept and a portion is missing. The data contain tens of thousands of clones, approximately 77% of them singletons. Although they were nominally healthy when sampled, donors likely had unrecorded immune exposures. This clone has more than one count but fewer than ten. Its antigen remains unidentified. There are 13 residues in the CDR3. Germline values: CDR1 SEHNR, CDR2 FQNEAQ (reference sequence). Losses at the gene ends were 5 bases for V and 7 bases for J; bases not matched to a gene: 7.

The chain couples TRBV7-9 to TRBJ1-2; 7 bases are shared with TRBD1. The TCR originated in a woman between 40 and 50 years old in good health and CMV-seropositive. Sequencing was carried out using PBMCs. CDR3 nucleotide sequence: TGTGCCAGCAGCCCCCGACAGGGCGGTGGCTACACCTTC. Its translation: CASSPRQGGGYTF.